The 19 T cell receptor beta chains in this list originate from one sample, sequenced in a study of blood T cell repertoires in COVID-19. Generated by immunoSEQ multiplex PCR, the TCRdb table keeps only in-frame clones and is missing some. The table lists about 46,000 clones, approximately 83% of them singletons, with less than 20% in the top ten. Sequenced sample: peripheral blood. Receptors were obtained from a human donor in a cohort sampled during active COVID-19. The donor label of this sample is uncertain.

The CDR3 DNA reads TGTGCCAGCAGCTTAGGACAGGGGGCAGTTGGAAACACCATATATTTT. The encoded protein is CASSLGQGAVGNTIYF. The chain combines TRBV7-6 with TRBJ1-3; 10 nucleotides agree with TRBD1. Per the germline V gene, CDR1 is SGHVS and CDR2 is FNYEAQ. The CDR3 is 16 amino acids. Unmatched junction bases numbered 3, after V lost 1 base and J lost 3 bases.

This clone was observed once. This chain uses TRBV9 with TRBJ2-1; 8 nucleotides line up with TRBD1. The CDR3 runs 15 residues. V lost 3 bases, J lost 3 bases, and 5 bases stayed unmatched. The germline CDR1 and CDR2 sequences are SGDLS and YYNGEE. The CDR3 nucleotides read TGTGCCAGCAGCGGACAGGGGACCCTCTACAATGAGCAGTTCTTC. Translation: CASSGQGTLYNEQFF.

This chain links TRBV29-1 with TRBJ1-2, with TRBD1 matching over 8 bases. J was trimmed by 14 bases and V by 3 bases; bases with no gene match: 14. CDR1 is SQVTM, CDR2 ANQGSEA, per germline. This CDR3 is 13 amino acids long. The DNA of the CDR3 is TGCAGCGTTGAGATTGGACGAGACAGGGGAGGGACCTTC. It is translated as CSVEIGRDRGGTF.

The V call is TRBV5-1, the J call TRBJ2-3; D is perhaps TRBD2 (5 bases). V was trimmed by 1 base and J by 0 bases, leaving 15 bases between them. From germline, CDR1 is SGHRS and CDR2 YFSETQ. The CDR3 has 17 residues. The CDR3 DNA follows: TGCGCCAGCAGCTTGTTGGGCGGGTCGTCTAGCACAGATACGCAGTATTTT. Protein product: CASSLLGGSSSTDTQYF.

The chain uses TRBV5-1 and TRBJ1-3; TRBD1 agrees at 7 bases. Germline assignment: CDR1 SGHRS and CDR2 YFSETQ. Germline trimming cut 6 bases from V and 4 bases from J; bases unmatched to any gene: 10. The CDR3 has 15 residues. The CDR3 DNA reads TGCGCCAGCACCCTTGACGGGACAGCCGGAAACACCATATATTTT. Translated: CASTLDGTAGNTIYF.

This clone was counted at least ten times. The V gene is TRBV12-3 or TRBV12-4, the J gene TRBJ1-2; D remains unclear. Trimming removed 6 bases at V and 13 bases at J, with 15 bases between. This CDR3 comprises 11 residues. The CDR3 sequence: CASSPRSVLTF. CDR3 nucleotides: TGTGCCAGCAGCCCTAGATCCGTACTCACCTTC.

This clone was recorded a few times. Here the CDR3 reads CASSALDRGPQETQYF. In DNA, the CDR3 is TGTGCCAGCAGTGCCCTAGACAGGGGGCCACAAGAGACCCAGTACTTC. The chain carries TRBV6-1 and TRBJ2-5; 10 bases align to TRBD1. The CDR3 spans 16 residues. Germline assignment: CDR1 MNHNS and CDR2 SASEGT. After removal of 4 bases from V and 2 bases from J, the junction contained 7 bases not matched to a gene.

J is TRBJ2-1 and V is TRBV2, with 9 positions matching TRBD1. Losses at the gene ends were 6 bases for V and 8 bases for J; bases not matched to a gene: 5. This CDR3 comprises 13 residues. Looked up from germline, CDR1 is SNHLY and CDR2 is FYNNEI. Here the CDR3 reads CASRKDRGHEQFF. CDR3 sequence (DNA): TGTGCCAGCAGAAAGGACAGGGGTCATGAGCAGTTCTTC.

J is TRBJ1-6 and V is TRBV6-1; D gene ambiguous. The CDR3 contains 18 residues. Germline CDR1 reads MNHNS; CDR2 reads SASEGT. V was shortened by 1 base and J by 0 bases, with 13 bases between the two germline ends. The CDR3 sequence is CASSEGLGISSYNSPLHF. Written as DNA, the CDR3 is TGTGCCAGCAGTGAAGGACTGGGTATTAGCTCCTATAATTCACCCCTCCACTTT.

V is TRBV10-3 and J is TRBJ1-2, with TRBD1 matching over 7 bases. Germline CDR1 is ENHRY and CDR2 is SYGVKD. This CDR3 is 12 amino acids long. V gave up 2 bases and J gave up 7 bases; unmatched junction bases: 1. CDR3 coding DNA: TGTGCCATCAGTGAGAGGACAGGTGGCTACACCTTC. It yields the protein CAISERTGGYTF.

CDR3 sequence reads: CASSVGGAQEKLFF. In DNA, the CDR3 is TGTGCCAGCAGCGTAGGCGGGGCGCAGGAAAAACTGTTTTTT. This chain joins TRBV9 and TRBJ1-4; tentative D call: TRBD1 (5 bases). CDR1 is SGDLS, CDR2 YYNGEE, per germline. V was clipped by 0 bases and J by 8 bases, with 11 bases between them. This CDR3 has 14 amino acids.

This chain connects TRBV7-6 to TRBJ2-2; perhaps TRBD1 as D (5 bases). Per germline, CDR1 SGHVS and CDR2 FNYEAQ. The CDR3 contains 16 residues. Trimming cost V 6 bases and J 1 base, with 15 bases left between them. The CDR3 here is CASRPKGRGNTGELFF. The CDR3 nucleotides read TGTGCCAGCAGGCCTAAAGGAAGGGGGAACACCGGGGAGCTGTTTTTT. Together with reference TRBV7-6 and TRBJ2-2, the CDR3 gives the full variable domain: GAGVSQSPRYKVTKRGQDVALRCDPISGHVSLYWYRQALGQGPEFLTYFNYEAQQDKSGLPNDRFSAERPEGSISTLTIQRTEQRDSAMYRCASRPKGRGNTGELFFGEGSRLTVL.

This chain uses TRBV3-1 (or the pseudogene TRBV3-2) with TRBJ2-1, with 15 positions matching TRBD2. The ends lost 1 base at V and 10 bases at J; junction bases unmatched: 5. This CDR3 region has 16 residues. CDR1 is LGHDT, CDR2 YNNKEL, per germline (reference sequence). The CDR3 DNA follows: TGTGCCAGCAGCCAAGGGACTAGCGGGGGGGGCTGGGAGCAGTTCTTC. This encodes CASSQGTSGGGWEQFF.

This chain joins TRBV5-4 and TRBJ1-2; 9 bases line up with TRBD1. V dropped 4 bases and J dropped 2; count of bases not matched to a gene: 3. This CDR3 is 14 amino acids long. Germline V gene data show CDR1 as SGHNT and CDR2 as YYREEE (reference sequence). CDR3 sequence: CASSTGQGNYGYTF. CDR3 DNA sequence: TGTGCCAGCAGCACAGGACAGGGGAACTATGGCTACACCTTC.

This clone has only one observation. This chain links TRBV6-5 with TRBJ1-1; TRBD1 matches at 10 bases. CDR1 is MNHEY, CDR2 SVGAGI, per germline. V gave up 6 bases and J gave up 8 bases; unmatched junction bases: 9. The CDR3 contains 14 residues. CDR3: CASSRPSGQGEAFF. For the CDR3, the DNA is TGTGCCAGCAGCCGCCCGTCGGGACAGGGGGAAGCTTTCTTT.

V usage is TRBV7-9 and J usage is TRBJ2-7; D is ambiguous. The CDR3 totals 14 residues. Germline CDR1 and CDR2: SEHNR and FQNEAQ (reference sequence). V lost 2 bases and J 2 bases, leaving 10 bases between the germline ends. The CDR3 DNA reads TGTGCCAGCAGCTTACCTTGGGCCCCCTACGAGCAGTACTTC. Protein sequence: CASSLPWAPYEQYF. Variable domain in full (rest from reference TRBV7-9 and TRBJ2-7): DTGVSQNPRHKITKRGQNVTFRCDPISEHNRLYWYRQTLGQGPEFLTYFQNEAQLEKSRLLSDRFSAERPKGSFSTLEIQRTEQGDSAMYLCASSLPWAPYEQYFGPGTRLTVT.

The rearrangement joins TRBV6-5 to TRBJ1-4, with TRBD1 as a possible D gene (5 bases). V lost 5 bases, J lost 12 bases, and 13 bases lay in between. Germline V CDR1 and CDR2: MNHEY, SVGAGI. This CDR3 comprises 12 residues. CDR3 nucleotide sequence: TGTGCCAGCAGTAGCGGGACGGGGGAACTGTTTTTT. Translated: CASSSGTGELFF.

The rearrangement links TRBV3-1 (or the pseudogene TRBV3-2) to TRBJ1-2, with TRBD1 as a possible D gene (6 bases). CDR1 and CDR2 (germline): LGHDT, YNNKEL (reference sequence). The V end was cut by 1 base, the J end by 5 bases, with 14 bases between. The CDR3 is made up of 15 amino acids. The CDR3 loop is CASSQGPDSRYGYTF. CDR3 DNA: TGTGCCAGCAGCCAAGGTCCGGACAGTAGATATGGCTACACCTTC.

The chain is built from TRBV2 and TRBJ2-3, with a possible D match to TRBD2 (6 bases). The CDR3 contains 15 residues. Looked up from germline, CDR1 is SNHLY and CDR2 is FYNNEI. The V end was cut by 6 bases, the J end by 0 bases, with 13 bases between. The CDR3 DNA sequence: TGTGCCAGCAGGCAGGCGGGGACTAGCACAGATACGCAGTATTTT. Its protein is CASRQAGTSTDTQYF.